Listed here are 7 T cell receptor beta chains from one sample, sequenced in a study of siplizumab effects on memory and regulatory T cells. Produced via immunoSEQ multiplex PCR; TCRdb's table is partial and in-frame only. The profile shows nearly 95,000 clones, 94% of them singletons. Sequenced sample: non-Treg CD4+ T cells sorted from blood. These receptor sequences come from a human donor in good health.

In this sample, this clone turned up once. CDR3: CASSPHQDNSYEQYF. The CDR3 DNA reads TGTGCCAGCTCACCACATCAGGACAACTCCTACGAGCAGTACTTC. The J gene is TRBJ2-7, the V gene TRBV18; D possibly corresponds to TRBD1 (5 bases). V gave up 1 base and J gave up 0 bases, with 10 bases separating them. This CDR3 has 15 residues. CDR1 is KGHSH, CDR2 LQKENI, per germline.

The chain uses TRBV7-6 and TRBJ1-3; maybe TRBD1 (5 bases). Germline V gene lookup returns CDR1 SGHVS and CDR2 FNYEAQ. The CDR3 contains 16 residues. The V and J ends lost 7 bases and 0 bases respectively, with 16 bases between them. The CDR3 sequence is CASTNRGRISGNTIYF. In DNA form, the CDR3 reads TGTGCCAGCACCAACCGGGGGAGAATCTCTGGAAACACCATATATTTT. Together with reference TRBV7-6 and TRBJ1-3, the CDR3 gives the full variable domain: GAGVSQSPRYKVTKRGQDVALRCDPISGHVSLYWYRQALGQGPEFLTYFNYEAQQDKSGLPNDRFSAERPEGSISTLTIQRTEQRDSAMYRCASTNRGRISGNTIYFGEGSWLTVV.

V gene TRBV19 combines with J gene TRBJ1-2; a weak D match, TRBD1 (5 bases). There are 14 residues in the CDR3. Germline values: CDR1 LNHDA, CDR2 SQIVND (reference sequence). The V gene lost 3 bases and the J gene lost 2 bases, with 10 bases spanning the gap. CDR3 sequence reads: CASSMPGRNYGYTF. In DNA form, the CDR3 reads TGTGCCAGTAGTATGCCGGGGCGGAACTATGGCTACACCTTC.

The gene calls are TRBV19 and TRBJ1-5, with D tentatively TRBD1 (5 bases). CDR1 LNHDA and CDR2 SQIVND come from the germline V gene (reference sequence). This CDR3 region has 17 residues. The V and J ends lost 0 bases and 3 bases respectively, with 15 bases between them. CDR3 amino acids: CASSIDHGGSYNQPQHF. The CDR3 bases are TGTGCCAGTAGTATAGATCATGGGGGGTCTTACAATCAGCCCCAGCATTTT.

The rearrangement links TRBV18 to TRBJ1-1, with D possibly being TRBD1 (6 bases). The V end lost 3 bases, the J end lost 7 bases, and 12 bases lay between the germline ends. The length of the CDR3 is 13 residues. Germline V CDR1 and CDR2: KGHSH, LQKENI. CDR3 sequence: CASSPDRWVEAFF. DNA for the CDR3: TGTGCCAGCTCACCCGACAGGTGGGTTGAAGCTTTCTTT.

A single count supports this clone. V usage is TRBV19 and J usage is TRBJ1-1; 7 bases align to TRBD1. V dropped 7 bases and J dropped 2; count of bases not matched to a gene: 7. The germline V gene encodes CDR1 LNHDA and CDR2 SQIVND (reference sequence). The CDR3 has 14 amino acids. CDR3 DNA: TGTGCCAGTACTTTCCGGGACAGCAACACTGAAGCTTTCTTT. Translated, it gives CASTFRDSNTEAFF.

The rearrangement joins TRBV15 to TRBJ1-2; D unclear. Trimming pared 0 bases from V and 6 bases from J, leaving 8 bases between. CDR3 length: 13 residues. Looked up from germline, CDR1 is LNHNV and CDR2 is YYDKDF (reference sequence). CDR3 loop: CATSRDLIDGYTF. CDR3 bases: TGTGCCACCAGCAGAGATTTGATAGATGGCTACACCTTC.